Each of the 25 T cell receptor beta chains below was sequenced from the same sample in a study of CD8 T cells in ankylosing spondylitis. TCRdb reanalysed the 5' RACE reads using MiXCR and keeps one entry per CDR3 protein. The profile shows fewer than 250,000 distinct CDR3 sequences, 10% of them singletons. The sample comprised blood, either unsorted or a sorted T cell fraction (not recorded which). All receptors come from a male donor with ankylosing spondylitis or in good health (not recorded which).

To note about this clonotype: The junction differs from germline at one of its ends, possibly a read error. The CDR3 sequence is CPSSGQATEAFF. CDR3 bases: TGCCCCAGCAGCGGACAAGCGACTGAAGCTTTCTTT. The genes are TRBV5-1 and TRBJ1-1, with a tentative D call TRBD1 (5 bases). CDR1 SGHRS and CDR2 YFSETQ come from the germline V gene. The CDR3 contains 12 residues.

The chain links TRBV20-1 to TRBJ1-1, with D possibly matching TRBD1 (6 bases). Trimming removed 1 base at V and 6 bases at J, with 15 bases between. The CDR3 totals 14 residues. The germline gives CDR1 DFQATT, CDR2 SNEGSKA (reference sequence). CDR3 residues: CSARGPGWTAEAFF. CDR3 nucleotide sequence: TGCAGTGCTAGAGGACCAGGGTGGACAGCTGAAGCTTTCTTT.

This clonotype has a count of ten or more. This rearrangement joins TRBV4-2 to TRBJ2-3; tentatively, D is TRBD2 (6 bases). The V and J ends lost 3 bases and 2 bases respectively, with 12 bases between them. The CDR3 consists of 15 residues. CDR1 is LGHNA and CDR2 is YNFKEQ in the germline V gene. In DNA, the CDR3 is TGTGCCAGCAGCCAGGCGGGGCTAGCCACAGATACGCAGTATTTT. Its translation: CASSQAGLATDTQYF.

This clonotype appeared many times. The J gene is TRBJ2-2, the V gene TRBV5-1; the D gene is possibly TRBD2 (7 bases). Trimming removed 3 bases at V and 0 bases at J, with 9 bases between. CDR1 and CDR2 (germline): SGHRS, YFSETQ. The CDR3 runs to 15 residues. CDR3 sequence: CASSSGGPNTGELFF. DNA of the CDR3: TGCGCCAGCAGCTCCGGGGGGCCGAACACCGGGGAGCTGTTTTTT.

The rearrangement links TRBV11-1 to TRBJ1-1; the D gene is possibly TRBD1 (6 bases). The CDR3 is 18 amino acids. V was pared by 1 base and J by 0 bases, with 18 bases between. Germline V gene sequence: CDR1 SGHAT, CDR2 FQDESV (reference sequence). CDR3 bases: TGTGCCAGCAGCTTAGGAGGGGGGACTGGGCGGATGAACACTGAAGCTTTCTTT. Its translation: CASSLGGGTGRMNTEAFF.

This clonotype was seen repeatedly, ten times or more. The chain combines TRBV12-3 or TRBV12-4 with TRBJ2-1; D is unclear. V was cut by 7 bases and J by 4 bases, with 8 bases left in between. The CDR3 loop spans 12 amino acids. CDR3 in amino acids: CASTQLYNEQFF. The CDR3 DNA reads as TGTGCCAGCACCCAATTGTACAATGAGCAGTTCTTC.

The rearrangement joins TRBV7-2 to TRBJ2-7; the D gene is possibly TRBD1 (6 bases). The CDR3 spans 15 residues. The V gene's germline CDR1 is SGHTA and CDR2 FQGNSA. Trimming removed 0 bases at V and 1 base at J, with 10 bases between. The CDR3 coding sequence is TGTGCCAGCAGCTTAGCTCGGACAGTATCCTACGAGCAGTACTTC. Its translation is CASSLARTVSYEQYF.

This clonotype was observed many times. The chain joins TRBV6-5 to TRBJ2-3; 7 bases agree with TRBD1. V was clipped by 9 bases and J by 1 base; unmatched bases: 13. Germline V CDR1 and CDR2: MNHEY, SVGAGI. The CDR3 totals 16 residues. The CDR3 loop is CARRTPKGAGTDTQYF. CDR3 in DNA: TGTGCCAGGAGAACGCCTAAGGGGGCCGGCACAGATACGCAGTATTTT.

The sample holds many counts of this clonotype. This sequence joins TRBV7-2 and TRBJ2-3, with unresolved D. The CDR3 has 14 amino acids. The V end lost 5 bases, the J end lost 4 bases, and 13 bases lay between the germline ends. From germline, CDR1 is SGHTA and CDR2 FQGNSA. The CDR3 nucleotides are TGTGCCAGCAGCCCGAGCCGGGCCGCAGATACGCAGTATTTT. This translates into CASSPSRAADTQYF.

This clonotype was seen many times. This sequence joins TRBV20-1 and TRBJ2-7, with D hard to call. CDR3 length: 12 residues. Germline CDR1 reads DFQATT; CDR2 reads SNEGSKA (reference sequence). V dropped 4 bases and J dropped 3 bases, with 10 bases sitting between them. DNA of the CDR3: TGCAGTGCTAAAGACGGATTCTACGAGCAGTACTTC. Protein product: CSAKDGFYEQYF.

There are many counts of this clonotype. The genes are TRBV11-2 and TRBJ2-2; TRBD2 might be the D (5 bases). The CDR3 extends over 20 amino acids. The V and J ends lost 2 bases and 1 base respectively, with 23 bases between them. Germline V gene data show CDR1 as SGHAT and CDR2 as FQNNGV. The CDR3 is CASSLKSGITGTQNTGELFF. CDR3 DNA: TGTGCCAGCAGCTTAAAGTCAGGTATCACGGGAACGCAGAACACCGGGGAGCTGTTTTTT.

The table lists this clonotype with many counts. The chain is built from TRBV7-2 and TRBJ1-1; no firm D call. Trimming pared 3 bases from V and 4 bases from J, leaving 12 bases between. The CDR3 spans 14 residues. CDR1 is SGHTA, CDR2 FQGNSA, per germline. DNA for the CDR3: TGTGCCAGCAGCTTCAAGGGTGTGGGCACTGAAGCTTTCTTT. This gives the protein CASSFKGVGTEAFF.

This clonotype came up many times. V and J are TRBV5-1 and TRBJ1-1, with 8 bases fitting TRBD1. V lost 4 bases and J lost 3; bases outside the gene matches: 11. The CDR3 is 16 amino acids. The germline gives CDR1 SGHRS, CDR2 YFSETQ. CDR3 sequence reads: CASSAAWTGLDTEAFF. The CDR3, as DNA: TGCGCCAGCAGCGCCGCGTGGACAGGGTTGGACACTGAAGCTTTCTTT.

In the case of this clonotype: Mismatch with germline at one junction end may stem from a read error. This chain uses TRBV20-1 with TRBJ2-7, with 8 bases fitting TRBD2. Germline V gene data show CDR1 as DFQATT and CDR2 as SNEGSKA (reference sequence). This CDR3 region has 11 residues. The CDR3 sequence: CSAGKVAGTWF. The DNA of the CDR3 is TGCAGTGCTGGTAAGGTAGCGGGGACGTGGTTC.

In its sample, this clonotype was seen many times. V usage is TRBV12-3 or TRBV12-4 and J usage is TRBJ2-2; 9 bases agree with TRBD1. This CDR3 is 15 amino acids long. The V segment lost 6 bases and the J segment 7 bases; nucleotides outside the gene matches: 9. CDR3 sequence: CASSPTGGNGGELFF. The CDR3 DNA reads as TGTGCCAGCAGCCCGACAGGGGGTAACGGCGGGGAGCTGTTTTTT.

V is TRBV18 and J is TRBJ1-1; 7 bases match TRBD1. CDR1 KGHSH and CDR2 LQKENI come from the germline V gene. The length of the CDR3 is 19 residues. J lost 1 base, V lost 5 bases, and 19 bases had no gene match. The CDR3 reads CASSKPGTVMGGSNTEAFF. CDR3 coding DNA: TGTGCCAGCTCAAAACCTGGGACAGTTATGGGGGGGTCGAACACTGAAGCTTTCTTT.

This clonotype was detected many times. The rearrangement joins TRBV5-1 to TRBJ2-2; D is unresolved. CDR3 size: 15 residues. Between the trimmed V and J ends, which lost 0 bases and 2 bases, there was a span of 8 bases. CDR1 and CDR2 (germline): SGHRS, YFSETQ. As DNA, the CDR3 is TGCGCCAGCAGCTTGGTCGGCAGCAACACCGGGGAGCTGTTTTTT. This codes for CASSLVGSNTGELFF. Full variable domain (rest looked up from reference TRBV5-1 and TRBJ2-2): KAGVTQTPRYLIKTRGQQVTLSCSPISGHRSVSWYQQTPGQGLQFLFEYFSETQRNKGNFPGRFSGRQFSNSRSEMNVSTLELGDSALYLCASSLVGSNTGELFFGEGSRLTVL.

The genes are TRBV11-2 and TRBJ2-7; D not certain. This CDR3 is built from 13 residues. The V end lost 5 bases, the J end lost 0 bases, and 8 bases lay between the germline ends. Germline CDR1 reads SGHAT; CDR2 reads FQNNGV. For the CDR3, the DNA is TGTGCCAGCAGCGTCCAGAGCTCCTACGAGCAGTACTTC. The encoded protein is CASSVQSSYEQYF.

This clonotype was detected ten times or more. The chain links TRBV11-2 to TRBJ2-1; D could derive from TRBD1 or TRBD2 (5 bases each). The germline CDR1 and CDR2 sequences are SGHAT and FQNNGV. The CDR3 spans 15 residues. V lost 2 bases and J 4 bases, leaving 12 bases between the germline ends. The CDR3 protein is CASSLRDPEYNEQFF. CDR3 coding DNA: TGTGCCAGCAGCTTAAGGGACCCTGAATACAATGAGCAGTTCTTC.

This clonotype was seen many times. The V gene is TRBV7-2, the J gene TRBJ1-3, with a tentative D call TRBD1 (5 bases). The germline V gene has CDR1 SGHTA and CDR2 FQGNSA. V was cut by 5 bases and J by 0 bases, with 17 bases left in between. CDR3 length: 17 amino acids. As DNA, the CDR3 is TGTGCCAGCAGCCCACCTACAAGGGGCGGCTCTGGAAACACCATATATTTT. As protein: CASSPPTRGGSGNTIYF.

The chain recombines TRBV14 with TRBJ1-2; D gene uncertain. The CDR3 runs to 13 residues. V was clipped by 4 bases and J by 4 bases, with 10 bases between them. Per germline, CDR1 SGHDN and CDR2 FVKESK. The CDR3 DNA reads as TGTGCCAGCAGCCGAGAGGCAGCCTATGGCTACACCTTC. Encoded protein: CASSREAAYGYTF.

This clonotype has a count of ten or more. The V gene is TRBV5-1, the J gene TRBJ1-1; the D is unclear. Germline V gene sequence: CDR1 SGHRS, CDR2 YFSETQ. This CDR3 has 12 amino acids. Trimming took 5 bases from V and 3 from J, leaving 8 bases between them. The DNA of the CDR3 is TGCGCCAGCAGTGGGGAGGACACTGAAGCTTTCTTT. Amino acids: CASSGEDTEAFF.

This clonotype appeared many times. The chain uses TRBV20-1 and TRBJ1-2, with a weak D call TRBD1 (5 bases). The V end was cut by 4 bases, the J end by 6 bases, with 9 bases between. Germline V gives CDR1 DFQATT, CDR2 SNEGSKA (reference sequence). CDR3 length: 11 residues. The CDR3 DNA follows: TGCAGTGCTACTGACAGCCATGGCTACACCTTC. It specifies CSATDSHGYTF.

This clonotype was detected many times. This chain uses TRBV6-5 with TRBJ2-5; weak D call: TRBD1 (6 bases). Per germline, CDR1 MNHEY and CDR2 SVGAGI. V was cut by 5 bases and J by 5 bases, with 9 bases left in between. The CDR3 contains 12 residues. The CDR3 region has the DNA TGTGCCAGCAGTCCAACAGGGGAGACCCAGTACTTC. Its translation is CASSPTGETQYF.

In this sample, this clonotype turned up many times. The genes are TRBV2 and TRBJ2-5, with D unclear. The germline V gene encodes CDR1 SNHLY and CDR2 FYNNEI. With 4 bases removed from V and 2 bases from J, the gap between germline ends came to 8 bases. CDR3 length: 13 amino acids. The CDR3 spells CASSVFMQETQYF. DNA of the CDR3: TGTGCCAGCAGTGTTTTTATGCAAGAGACCCAGTACTTC. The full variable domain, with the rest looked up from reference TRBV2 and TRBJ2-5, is EPEVTQTPSHQVTQMGQEVILRCVPISNHLYFYWYRQILGQKVEFLVSFYNNEISEKSEIFDDQFSVERPDGSNFTLKIRSTKLEDSAMYFCASSVFMQETQYFGPGTRLLVL.